The 18 T cell receptor beta chains reported below all come from one sample, sequenced in a study of human CD8 memory T cell subsets. UMI-labeled 5' RACE was used, and it produced the TCR beta libraries. TCRdb reprocessed the 5' RACE reads and reports one entry per CDR3 protein, with no DNA. The sample spans about 11,000 distinct CDR3 sequences; the ten largest clones claim 15%. The sequenced sample consisted of CD8+ stem-like memory T cells (TSCM and TCM) sorted from PBMCs. Subset: stem-like memory CD8 T cells (TSTEM), CCR7+ PD-1- TIGIT-. Receptors were obtained from a human donor in good health.

The chain has TRBV9 and TRBJ2-3; TCRdb's D call of TRBD1 is untestable without DNA. The CDR3 loop spans 16 amino acids. Germline values: CDR1 SGDLS, CDR2 YYNGEE. CDR3 sequence reads: CASSPRDASSTDTQYF.

V gene TRBV27 combines with J gene TRBJ2-1. CDR1 and CDR2 (germline): MNHEY, SMNVEV (reference sequence). The CDR3 covers 12 residues. The chain's CDR3 is CASSRLNNEQFF.

Here the CDR3 reads CASSPRDNYEQYF. The J gene is TRBJ2-7, the V gene TRBV7-6; TCRdb returns TRBD1, unconfirmable since there is no DNA. The V gene's germline CDR1 is SGHVS and CDR2 FNYEAQ. This CDR3 region has 13 residues. Filled out from reference TRBV7-6 and TRBJ2-7, the complete variable domain reads GAGVSQSPRYKVTKRGQDVALRCDPISGHVSLYWYRQALGQGPEFLTYFNYEAQQDKSGLPNDRFSAERPEGSISTLTIQRTEQRDSAMYRCASSPRDNYEQYFGPGTRLTVT.

The rearrangement joins TRBV7-8 to TRBJ1-1; TCRdb picks TRBD1, but there is no DNA to check that call. The CDR3 contains 16 residues. Germline CDR1 reads SGHVS; CDR2 reads FQNEAQ. The CDR3 sequence is CASSDAWTGEYEEAFF.

The gene calls are TRBV11-1 and TRBJ2-2; TCRdb's assignment of TRBD1 cannot be checked, as there is no DNA. This CDR3 has 15 residues. Looked up from germline, CDR1 is SGHAT and CDR2 is FQDESV (reference sequence). CDR3 loop: CASCQAGTDTGELFF.

This sequence joins TRBV3-1 and TRBJ2-1. The CDR3 totals 15 residues. In germline, CDR1 is LGHDT, CDR2 YNNKEL (reference sequence). The CDR3 region is CASSQDSWPGNEQFF.

CDR3 loop: CATETAGRISNTGELFF. This sequence joins TRBV24-1 and TRBJ2-2; TCRdb gives TRBD1 as the D gene, but with no DNA this cannot be confirmed. Germline CDR1 KGHDR, CDR2 SFDVKD. The CDR3 consists of 17 residues.

The V and J genes are TRBV29-1 and TRBJ2-2. Per the germline V gene, CDR1 is SQVTM and CDR2 is ANQGSEA. The CDR3 is made up of 13 amino acids. This CDR3 reads CSVEQANTGELFF.

V and J are TRBV9 and TRBJ2-7; TCRdb's D call, TRBD2, is unchecked because there is no DNA. Germline values: CDR1 SGDLS, CDR2 YYNGEE. This CDR3 has 16 amino acids. CDR3 residues: CASSNRTSGGTYEQYF.

V and J are TRBV7-6 and TRBJ2-7; TCRdb indicates TRBD1, and absent DNA this call remains unverified. The CDR3 is 17 residues long. Germline V gene data show CDR1 as SGHVS and CDR2 as FNYEAQ. The chain's CDR3 is CASSLSGDGTDSYEQYF.

The V and J genes are TRBV7-9 and TRBJ2-3; TCRdb picks TRBD1, but there is no DNA to check that call. Per the germline V gene, CDR1 is SEHNR and CDR2 is FQNEAQ (reference sequence). The CDR3 runs to 15 residues. The CDR3 protein is CASSFPDRARDTQYF.

V and J are TRBV20-1 and TRBJ2-7; TCRdb proposes TRBD1, but this gene call is untestable without DNA. Germline assignment: CDR1 DFQATT and CDR2 SNEGSKA (reference sequence). The CDR3 runs to 11 residues. The CDR3 sequence: CSARRDYEQYF.

The rearrangement joins TRBV3-1 to TRBJ2-3. The CDR3 spans 13 residues. Germline V gives CDR1 LGHDT, CDR2 YNNKEL (reference sequence). This chain's CDR3 is CASSQVAGDTQYF.

The chain employs TRBV7-3 and TRBJ2-3; TCRdb gives TRBD2 as the D gene, but with no DNA this cannot be confirmed. In germline, CDR1 is SGHTA, CDR2 FQGTGA. CDR3 size: 13 residues. This chain's CDR3 is CASSQLGSDTQYF.

V and J are TRBV19 and TRBJ2-7; TCRdb names TRBD1, which stays unverified in the absence of DNA. CDR3 length equals 14 residues. The germline V gene encodes CDR1 LNHDA and CDR2 SQIVND (reference sequence). CDR3 protein: CASSIRTGNYEQYF.

The V call is TRBV28, the J call TRBJ1-1; TCRdb's D call, TRBD1, is unchecked because there is no DNA. The CDR3 covers 15 residues. Looked up from germline, CDR1 is MDHEN and CDR2 is SYDVKM. CDR3 sequence reads: CASSLGTSWYTEAFF.

The chain employs TRBV3-1 and TRBJ2-1; TCRdb gives TRBD2 as the D gene, but with no DNA this cannot be confirmed. The CDR3 totals 13 residues. From germline, CDR1 is LGHDT and CDR2 YNNKEL (reference sequence). CDR3 region: CASMASYLTEQFF.

The rearrangement joins TRBV20-1 to TRBJ2-7; the TRBD1 assignment by TCRdb is unverifiable without DNA. The CDR3 length is 13 residues. Germline V gene data show CDR1 as DFQATT and CDR2 as SNEGSKA (reference sequence). CDR3 in amino acids: CSATGTADYEQYF.